These T cell receptor beta chains were read from a single sample in a study of CD8 T cells in ankylosing spondylitis. TCRdb re-analysed the 5' RACE reads in MiXCR, keeping a single row per CDR3 protein. Here the sample spans some 400,000 distinct CDR3 sequences, around 22% being singletons. Sequencing input: blood, either unsorted or a sorted T cell fraction (not recorded which). Receptors originate from a male donor with ankylosing spondylitis. Both conserved end residues are part of each CDR3. Fields, in order: D gene, clone size, V gene, J gene, CDR3 DNA, CDR3 protein. The D gene is left open where the match is weak. For some rows the clone size is stated as once, few or many, or as a class when expanded; others skip it.

>-|once|TRBV29-1|TRBJ1-3
TGCAGCGTTGGGGGCCCTGAGACAAACACCATATATTTT
CSVGGPETNTIYF
>-|-|TRBV4-2|TRBJ1-5
TGTGCCAGCAGCCAAATCAATCAGCCCCAGCATTTT
CASSQINQPQHF
>-|once|TRBV3-1|TRBJ2-3
TGTGCCAGCAGCCAAGGTTGGGACTCCTACACAGATACGCAGTATTTT
CASSQGWDSYTDTQYF
>-|few|TRBV29-1|TRBJ2-7
TGCAGCGTCGAAATAGACCCCTACGAGCAGTACTTC
CSVEIDPYEQYF
>-|medium-sized|TRBV12-3/TRBV12-4|TRBJ1-5
TGTGCCAGCAGCCAGCGGACGGGGGTAGGTCAGCCCCAGCATTTT
CASSQRTGVGQPQHF
>TRBD1|few|TRBV3-1|TRBJ1-5
TGTGCCAGCAGCCAAGCGAGGGACAGGGTCGGCAATCAGCCCCAGCATTTT
CASSQARDRVGNQPQHF
>-|-|TRBV14|TRBJ1-3
TGTGCCAGCAGCCAAGATCCGGGACCTGGAAACACCATATATTTT
CASSQDPGPGNTIYF
>TRBD2|few|TRBV20-1|TRBJ2-3
TGCAGTGCTGCATTCGGGCTAGCGGGAGGGGGCACAGATACGCAGTATTTT
CSAAFGLAGGGTDTQYF
>-|many|TRBV20-1|TRBJ2-1
TGCAGTGCCCTCCCCCCTGGCGGGATGTGGAATGAGCAGTTCTTC
CSALPPGGMWNEQFF
>-|-|TRBV18|TRBJ2-1
TGTGCCAGCTCACCCGGACGGGGCCGAAATGAGCAGTTCTTC
CASSPGRGRNEQFF
>-|-|TRBV28|TRBJ2-1
TGTGCCAGCGGATCGACGTACAATGAGCAGTTCTTC
CASGSTYNEQFF
>-|many|TRBV12-3/TRBV12-4|TRBJ2-3
TGTGCCAGCAGTTTAGGACCCCCGGGGGCAGATACGCAGTATTTT
CASSLGPPGADTQYF
>-|-|TRBV4-2|TRBJ2-7
TGTGCCAGCAGCCAAGACTGGGGCGGGGAGCAGTACTTC
CASSQDWGGEQYF
>TRBD1|many|TRBV12-3/TRBV12-4|TRBJ2-1
TGTGCCAGCACCCTCAACCGGGGGACAGGGGCCCTAGCCGTCTACAATGAGCAGTTCTTC
CASTLNRGTGALAVYNEQFF
>TRBD2|many|TRBV7-3|TRBJ2-1
TGTGCCAGCAGCTTGACTAGCGGGAGGGGCAATGAGCAGTTCTTC
CASSLTSGRGNEQFF